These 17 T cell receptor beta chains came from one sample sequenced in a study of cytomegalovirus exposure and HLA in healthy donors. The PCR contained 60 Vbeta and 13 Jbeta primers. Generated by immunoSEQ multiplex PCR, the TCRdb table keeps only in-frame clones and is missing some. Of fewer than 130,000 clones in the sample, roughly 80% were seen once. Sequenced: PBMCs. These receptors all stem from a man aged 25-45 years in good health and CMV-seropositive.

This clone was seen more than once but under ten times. The CDR3 DNA sequence: TGTGCCAGCAGCCTCCAAACGACGGGGGATACGCAGTATTTT. Protein product: CASSLQTTGDTQYF. The V gene is TRBV7-3, the J gene TRBJ2-3; TRBD2 might be the D (5 bases). CDR3 size: 14 residues. V dropped 5 bases and J dropped 6 bases, with 15 bases sitting between them. Per germline, CDR1 SGHTA and CDR2 FQGTGA.

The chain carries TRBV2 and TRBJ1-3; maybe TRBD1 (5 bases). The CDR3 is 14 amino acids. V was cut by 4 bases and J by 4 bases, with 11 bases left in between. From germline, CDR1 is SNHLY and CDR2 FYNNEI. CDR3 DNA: TGTGCCAGCAGTGTCGAGACAGCGGGAAACACCATATATTTT. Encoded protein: CASSVETAGNTIYF.

The CDR3 DNA follows: TGTGCCAGCAGCCGCGGGGCCACCTCCTACAATGAGCAGTTCTTC. Protein product: CASSRGATSYNEQFF. This chain uses TRBV7-2 with TRBJ2-1, with TRBD2 as a possible D gene (6 bases). From germline, CDR1 is SGHTA and CDR2 FQGNSA. V was trimmed by 5 bases and J by 0 bases, leaving 11 bases between them. This CDR3 is built from 15 residues.

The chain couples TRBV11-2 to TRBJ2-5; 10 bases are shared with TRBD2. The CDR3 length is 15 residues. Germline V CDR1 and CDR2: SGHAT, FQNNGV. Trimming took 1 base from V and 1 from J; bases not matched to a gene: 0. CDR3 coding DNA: TGTGCCAGCAGCTTAGGGACTAGCGGCCAAGAGACCCAGTACTTC. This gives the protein CASSLGTSGQETQYF.

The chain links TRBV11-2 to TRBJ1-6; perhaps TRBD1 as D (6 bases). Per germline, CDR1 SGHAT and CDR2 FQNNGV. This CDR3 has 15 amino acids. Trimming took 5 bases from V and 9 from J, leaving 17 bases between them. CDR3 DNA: TGTGCCAGCAGCCCCCATGCAGGGGAGGGTTCACCCCTCCACTTT. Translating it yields CASSPHAGEGSPLHF.

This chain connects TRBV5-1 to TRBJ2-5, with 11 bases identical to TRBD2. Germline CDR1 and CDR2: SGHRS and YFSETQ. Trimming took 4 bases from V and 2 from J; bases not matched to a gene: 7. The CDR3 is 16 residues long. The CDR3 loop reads CASSPIAGGQQETQYF. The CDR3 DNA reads TGCGCCAGCAGCCCTATAGCGGGGGGGCAGCAAGAGACCCAGTACTTC. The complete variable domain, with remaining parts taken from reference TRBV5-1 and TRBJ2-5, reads KAGVTQTPRYLIKTRGQQVTLSCSPISGHRSVSWYQQTPGQGLQFLFEYFSETQRNKGNFPGRFSGRQFSNSRSEMNVSTLELGDSALYLCASSPIAGGQQETQYFGPGTRLLVL.

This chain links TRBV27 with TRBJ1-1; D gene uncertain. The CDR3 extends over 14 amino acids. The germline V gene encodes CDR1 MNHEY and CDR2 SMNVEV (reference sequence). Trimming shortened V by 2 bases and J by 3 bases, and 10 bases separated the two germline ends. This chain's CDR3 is CASSLIKADTEAFF. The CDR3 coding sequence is TGTGCCAGCAGTTTAATAAAAGCGGACACTGAAGCTTTCTTT.

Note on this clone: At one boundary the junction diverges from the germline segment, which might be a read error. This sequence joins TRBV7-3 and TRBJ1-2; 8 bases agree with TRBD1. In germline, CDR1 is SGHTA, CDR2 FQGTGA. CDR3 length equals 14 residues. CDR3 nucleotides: TGTGCCAGCAGCCCCCAAGCCGGACAGGGTGGCTGCACCTTC. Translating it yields CASSPQAGQGGCTF.

The CDR3 reads CASVRERGPEKLFF. CDR3 nucleotide sequence: TGTGCCAGTGTGCGGGAGCGGGGGCCGGAAAAACTGTTTTTT. J is TRBJ1-4 and V is TRBV2, with a possible D match to TRBD1 (6 bases). The V gene lost 9 bases and the J gene lost 8 bases, with 19 bases spanning the gap. Per germline, CDR1 SNHLY and CDR2 FYNNEI. This CDR3 comprises 14 residues.

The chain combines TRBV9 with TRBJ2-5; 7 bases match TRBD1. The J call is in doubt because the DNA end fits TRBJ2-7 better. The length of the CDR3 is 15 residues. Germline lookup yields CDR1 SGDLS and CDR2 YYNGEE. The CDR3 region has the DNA TGTGCCAGCAGCCCCCGACAGGGTCCCTCCTACGAGCAGTACTTC. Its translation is CASSPRQGPSYEQYF.

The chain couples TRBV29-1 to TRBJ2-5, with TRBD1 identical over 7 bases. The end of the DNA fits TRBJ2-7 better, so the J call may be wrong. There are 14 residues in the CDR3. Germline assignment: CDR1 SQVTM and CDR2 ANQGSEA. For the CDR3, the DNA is TGCAGCGTTGCAGATCGGGCAGGGGGCTACGAGCAGTACTTC. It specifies CSVADRAGGYEQYF.

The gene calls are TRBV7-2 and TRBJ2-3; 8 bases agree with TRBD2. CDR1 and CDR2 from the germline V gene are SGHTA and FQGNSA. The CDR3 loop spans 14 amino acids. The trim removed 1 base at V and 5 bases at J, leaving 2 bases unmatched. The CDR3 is CASSLGRGGDTQYF. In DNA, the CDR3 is TGTGCCAGCAGCTTAGGTCGGGGGGGAGATACGCAGTATTTT. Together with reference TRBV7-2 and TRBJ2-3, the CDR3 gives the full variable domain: GAGVSQSPSNKVTEKGKDVELRCDPISGHTALYWYRQSLGQGLEFLIYFQGNSAPDKSGLPSDRFSAERTGGSVSTLTIQRTQQEDSAVYLCASSLGRGGDTQYFGPGTRLTVL.

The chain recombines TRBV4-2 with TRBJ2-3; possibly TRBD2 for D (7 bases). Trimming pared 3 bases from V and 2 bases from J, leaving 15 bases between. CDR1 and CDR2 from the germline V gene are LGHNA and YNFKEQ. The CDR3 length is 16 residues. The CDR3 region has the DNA TGTGCCAGCAGCCACCCCGGGGGGCGGGTCACAGATACGCAGTATTTT. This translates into CASSHPGGRVTDTQYF.

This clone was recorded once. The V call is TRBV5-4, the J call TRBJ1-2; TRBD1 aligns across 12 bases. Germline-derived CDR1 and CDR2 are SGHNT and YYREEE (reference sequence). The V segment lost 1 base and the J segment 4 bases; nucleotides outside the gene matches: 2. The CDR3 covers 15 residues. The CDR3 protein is CASSLMGQGAYGYTF. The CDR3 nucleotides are TGTGCCAGCAGCTTGATGGGACAGGGGGCCTATGGCTACACCTTC.

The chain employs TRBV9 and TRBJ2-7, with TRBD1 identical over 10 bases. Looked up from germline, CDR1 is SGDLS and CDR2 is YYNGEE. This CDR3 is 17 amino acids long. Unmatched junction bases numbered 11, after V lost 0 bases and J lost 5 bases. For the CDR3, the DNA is TGTGCCAGCAGCGTAGGAGGCCCGGGACAGGGGCTCGACGAGCAGTACTTC. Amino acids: CASSVGGPGQGLDEQYF. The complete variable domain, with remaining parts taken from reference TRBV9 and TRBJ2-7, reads DSGVTQTPKHLITATGQRVTLRCSPRSGDLSVYWYQQSLDQGLQFLIQYYNGEERAKGNILERFSAQQFPDLHSELNLSSLELGDSALYFCASSVGGPGQGLDEQYFGPGTRLTVT.

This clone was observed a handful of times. The CDR3 reads CASSQDMEAGGLADTQYF. CDR3 DNA: TGCGCCAGCAGCCAAGATATGGAAGCGGGGGGGCTGGCAGATACGCAGTATTTT. V and J are TRBV4-1 and TRBJ2-3; 10 positions match TRBD2. The trim removed 0 bases at V and 4 bases at J, leaving 10 bases unmatched. There are 18 residues in the CDR3. In germline, CDR1 is MGHRA, CDR2 YSYEKL.

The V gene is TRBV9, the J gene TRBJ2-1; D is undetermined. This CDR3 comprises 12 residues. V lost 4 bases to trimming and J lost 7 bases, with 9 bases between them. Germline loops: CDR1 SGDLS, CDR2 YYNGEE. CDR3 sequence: CASSFRHNEQFF. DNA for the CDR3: TGTGCCAGCAGCTTCCGACATAATGAGCAGTTCTTC.